Each of the 18 T cell receptor beta chains below was sequenced from the same sample in a study of blood T cell repertoires in COVID-19. Profiling relied on immunoSEQ multiplex PCR, and the TCRdb table lists in-frame clones only, not all of them. The sample records roughly 250,000 clones, more than 75% being singletons. Sequencing was performed on peripheral blood. The receptors stem from a woman aged 55-75 years with active or convalescent COVID-19.

The rearrangement uses TRBV27 and TRBJ2-7, with 10 bases identical to TRBD1. The germline CDR1 and CDR2 sequences are MNHEY and SMNVEV (reference sequence). The V and J ends lost 6 bases and 3 bases, in that order; junction bases with no gene match: 5. The CDR3 is 14 residues long. CDR3 in DNA: TGTGCCAGCAGACGGACAGGGGGAATCTACGAGCAGTACTTC. Translation: CASRRTGGIYEQYF.

Of note for this clone: The junction does not match germline at one end; this may be a read error. This chain links TRBV18 with TRBJ2-7; weak D call: TRBD1 (7 bases). Germline V gene data show CDR1 as KGHSH and CDR2 as LQKENI. The CDR3 totals 15 residues. In DNA form, the CDR3 reads TGTGCCAGCTCTCCACAGAACAGGGGCGGGAACGAGCAGTACTTC. Amino acid sequence: CASSPQNRGGNEQYF.

The chain employs TRBV4-1 and TRBJ2-1; 9 bases agree with TRBD2. The V gene's germline CDR1 is MGHRA and CDR2 YSYEKL. This CDR3 region has 14 residues. Trimming cost V 1 base and J 9 bases; bases outside gene matches: 4. CDR3 residues: CASSQGLAEAEQFF. The CDR3 DNA follows: TGCGCCAGCAGCCAAGGACTAGCGGAAGCTGAGCAGTTCTTC.

This clone came up a few times. The chain joins TRBV4-3 to TRBJ1-1; no clear D. CDR1 is LGHNA, CDR2 YSLEER, per germline. The V gene lost 4 bases and the J gene lost 7 bases, with 10 bases spanning the gap. This CDR3 has 12 residues. The CDR3 spells CASSPFGGEAFF. CDR3 DNA sequence: TGCGCCAGCAGCCCCTTTGGCGGTGAAGCTTTCTTT.

J is TRBJ1-1 and V is TRBV30; D remains unclear. The germline V and J ends were trimmed by 0 bases and 5 bases, with 10 bases remaining between them. This CDR3 is built from 13 residues. Germline CDR1 is GTSNPN and CDR2 is SVGIG (reference sequence). The CDR3 is CAWSVQSGTEAFF. CDR3 nucleotide sequence: TGTGCCTGGAGTGTACAGTCGGGGACTGAAGCTTTCTTT.

The genes are TRBV11-2 and TRBJ2-7; tentative D call: TRBD2 (6 bases). Germline V gene lookup returns CDR1 SGHAT and CDR2 FQNNGV. The CDR3 extends over 14 amino acids. V was shortened by 2 bases and J by 4 bases, with 12 bases between the two germline ends. The CDR3 DNA reads as TGTGCCAGCAGCTTAAGGAGGGTGATGTACGAGCAGTACTTC. Its translation is CASSLRRVMYEQYF.

V gene TRBV9 combines with J gene TRBJ1-1; D uncertain. The V and J ends lost 3 bases and 0 bases respectively, with 6 bases between them. The CDR3 totals 13 residues. In germline, CDR1 is SGDLS, CDR2 YYNGEE. In nucleotides, the CDR3 is TGTGCCAGCAGCGGCGGGTTGAACACTGAAGCTTTCTTT. Protein sequence: CASSGGLNTEAFF.

The gene calls are TRBV5-1 and TRBJ1-2; tentative D call: TRBD1 (6 bases). This CDR3 has 13 amino acids. Germline CDR1 is SGHRS and CDR2 is YFSETQ. V shed 4 bases and J shed 4 bases, with 11 bases lying between them. The CDR3 sequence is CASSLPDSYGYTF. For the CDR3, the DNA is TGCGCCAGCAGCCTCCCGGACAGCTATGGCTACACCTTC.

The chain employs TRBV15 and TRBJ1-1; TRBD1 might be the D (5 bases). The V gene's germline CDR1 is LNHNV and CDR2 YYDKDF (reference sequence). The germline V and J ends were trimmed by 3 bases and 8 bases, with 10 bases remaining between them. The CDR3 totals 12 residues. The CDR3 loop is CATSSRWGEAFF. In DNA, the CDR3 is TGTGCCACCAGCAGCCGCTGGGGCGAAGCTTTCTTT.

The chain links TRBV6-2 or TRBV6-3 to TRBJ1-3; D remains ambiguous. This CDR3 is built from 17 residues. CDR1 and CDR2 (germline): MNHEY, SVGEGT. Deletions cut 5 bases from V and 0 bases from J, with 17 bases between. Here the CDR3 DNA reads TGTGCCAGCAGTAGCCGAAAAGACGGGAGCTCTGGAAACACCATATATTTT. Its protein is CASSSRKDGSSGNTIYF.

This chain links TRBV4-2 with TRBJ2-1; TRBD2 aligns across 9 bases. The CDR3 sequence is 18 residues long. The trim removed 1 base at V and 0 bases at J, leaving 7 bases unmatched. Germline-derived CDR1 and CDR2 are LGHNA and YNFKEQ. CDR3 sequence (DNA): TGTGCCAGCAGCCAAGGTTCTAGCGGGGTTAGCTCCTACAATGAGCAGTTCTTC. Translated, it gives CASSQGSSGVSSYNEQFF.

The rearrangement links TRBV7-2 to TRBJ2-7; D perhaps matches TRBD1 (5 bases). Germline V lookup: CDR1 SGHTA, CDR2 FQGNSA. This CDR3 has 13 amino acids. V was trimmed by 1 base and J by 7 bases, leaving 11 bases between them. CDR3 amino acids: CASSLELGQEQYF. The CDR3 DNA sequence: TGTGCCAGCAGCTTAGAGCTGGGGCAGGAGCAGTACTTC.

This clone appeared a single time. V usage is TRBV10-3 and J usage is TRBJ1-4, with 8 bases matching TRBD1. The junction had 7 bases not matched to a gene; V was cut back by 4 bases and J by 6 bases. Germline V lookup: CDR1 ENHRY, CDR2 SYGVKD. The CDR3 is 15 amino acids. In nucleotides, the CDR3 is TGTGCCATCAGTGCGCGACAGGGGCCGGATGAAAAACTGTTTTTT. It encodes CAISARQGPDEKLFF.

The chain combines TRBV5-4 with TRBJ1-2, with D maybe TRBD1 (6 bases). This CDR3 contains 15 residues. From germline, CDR1 is SGHNT and CDR2 YYREEE (reference sequence). The ends were cut back, 4 bases at V and 2 bases at J, with 15 bases in the middle. The CDR3 reads CASSPSGQSNYGYTF. CDR3 nucleotides: TGTGCCAGCAGCCCTTCCGGACAGTCCAACTATGGCTACACCTTC.

The CDR3 spells CASSKRTGAITDTQYF. The CDR3 DNA reads TGCGCCAGCAGCAAACGGACAGGGGCAATCACAGATACGCAGTATTTT. The chain employs TRBV5-1 and TRBJ2-3; 9 bases line up with TRBD1. CDR3 size: 16 residues. Losses at the gene ends were 4 bases for V and 2 bases for J; bases not matched to a gene: 8. From germline, CDR1 is SGHRS and CDR2 YFSETQ.

CDR3 nucleotides: TGTGCCAGTTCCATAGGGGGGGTTTGGGGAAGGACTGAAGCTTTCTTT. Protein product: CASSIGGVWGRTEAFF. This chain uses TRBV19 with TRBJ1-1; tentatively, D is TRBD1 (6 bases). V lost 8 bases to trimming and J lost 5 bases, with 24 bases between them. Germline V gene lookup returns CDR1 LNHDA and CDR2 SQIVND (reference sequence). The CDR3 is 16 amino acids. Based on the CDR3 plus reference TRBV19 and TRBJ1-1, the full variable domain is DGGITQSPKYLFRKEGQNVTLSCEQNLNHDAMYWYRQDPGQGLRLIYYSQIVNDFQKGDIAEGYSVSREKKESFPLTVTSAQKNPTAFYLCASSIGGVWGRTEAFFGQGTRLTVV.

The rearrangement links TRBV6-5 to TRBJ2-1, with TRBD1 as a possible D gene (6 bases). CDR1 and CDR2 from the germline V gene are MNHEY and SVGAGI. The CDR3 spans 15 residues. Trimming removed 0 bases at V and 4 bases at J, with 10 bases between. The CDR3 is CASSYSGAPYNEQFF. The CDR3 DNA reads TGTGCCAGCAGTTACTCGGGGGCCCCTTACAATGAGCAGTTCTTC.

The V call is TRBV29-1, the J call TRBJ2-3; D gene ambiguous. V shed 1 base and J shed 3 bases, with 8 bases lying between them. Germline-derived CDR1 and CDR2 are SQVTM and ANQGSEA. The CDR3 runs to 13 residues. The CDR3 DNA sequence: TGCAGCGTTGAAGGGGCAGAGACAGATACGCAGTATTTT. This codes for CSVEGAETDTQYF.